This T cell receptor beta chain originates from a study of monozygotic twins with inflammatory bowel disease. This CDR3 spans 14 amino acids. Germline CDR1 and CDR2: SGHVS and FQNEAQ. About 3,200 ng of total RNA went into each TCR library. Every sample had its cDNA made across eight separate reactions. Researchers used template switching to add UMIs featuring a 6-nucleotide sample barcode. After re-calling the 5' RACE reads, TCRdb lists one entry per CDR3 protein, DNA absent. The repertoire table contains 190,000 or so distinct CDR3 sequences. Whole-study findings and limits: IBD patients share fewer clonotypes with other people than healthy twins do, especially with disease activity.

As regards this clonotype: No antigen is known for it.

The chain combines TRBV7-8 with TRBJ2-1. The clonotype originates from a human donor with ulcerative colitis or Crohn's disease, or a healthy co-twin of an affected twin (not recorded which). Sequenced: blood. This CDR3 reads CASSLRYSYNEQFF.